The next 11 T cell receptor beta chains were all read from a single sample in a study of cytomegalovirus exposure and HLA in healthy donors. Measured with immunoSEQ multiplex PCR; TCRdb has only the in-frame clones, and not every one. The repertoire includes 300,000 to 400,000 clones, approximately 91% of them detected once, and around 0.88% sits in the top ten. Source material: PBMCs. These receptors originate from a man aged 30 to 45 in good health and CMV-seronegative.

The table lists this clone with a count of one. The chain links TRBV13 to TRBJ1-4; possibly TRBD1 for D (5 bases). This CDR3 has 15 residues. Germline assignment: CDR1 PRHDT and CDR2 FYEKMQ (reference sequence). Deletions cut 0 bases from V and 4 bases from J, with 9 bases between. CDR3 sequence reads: CASSLGGGNNEKLFF. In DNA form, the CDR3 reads TGTGCCAGCAGCTTAGGCGGGGGTAATAATGAAAAACTGTTTTTT.

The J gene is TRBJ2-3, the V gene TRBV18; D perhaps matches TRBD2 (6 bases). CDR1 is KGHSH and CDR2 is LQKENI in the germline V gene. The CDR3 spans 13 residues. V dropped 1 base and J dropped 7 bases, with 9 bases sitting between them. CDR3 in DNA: TGTGCCAGCTCACCACAGGAGGGAAATACGCAGTATTTT. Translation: CASSPQEGNTQYF. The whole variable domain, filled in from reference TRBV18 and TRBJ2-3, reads NAGVMQNPRHLVRRRGQEARLRCSPMKGHSHVYWYRQLPEEGLKFMVYLQKENIIDESGMPKERFSAEFPKEGPSILRIQQVVRGDSAAYFCASSPQEGNTQYFGPGTRLTVL.

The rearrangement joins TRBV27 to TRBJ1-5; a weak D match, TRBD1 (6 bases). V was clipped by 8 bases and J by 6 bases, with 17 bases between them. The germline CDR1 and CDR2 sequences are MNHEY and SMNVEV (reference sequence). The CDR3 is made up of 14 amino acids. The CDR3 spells CASRGAGAVQPQHF. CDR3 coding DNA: TGTGCCAGCCGGGGGGCAGGGGCGGTTCAGCCCCAGCATTTT.

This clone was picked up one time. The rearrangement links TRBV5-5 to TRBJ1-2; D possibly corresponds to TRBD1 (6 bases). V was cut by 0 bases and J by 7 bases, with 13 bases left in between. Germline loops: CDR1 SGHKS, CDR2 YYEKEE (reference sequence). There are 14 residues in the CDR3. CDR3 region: CASSLEQGGVGYTF. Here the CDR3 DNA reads TGTGCCAGCAGCTTGGAACAGGGTGGGGTTGGCTACACCTTC.

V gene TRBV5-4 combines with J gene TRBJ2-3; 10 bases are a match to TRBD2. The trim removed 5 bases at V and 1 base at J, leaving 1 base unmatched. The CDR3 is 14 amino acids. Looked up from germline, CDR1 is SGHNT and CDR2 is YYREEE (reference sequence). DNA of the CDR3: TGTGCCAGCAGGCTAGCGGGGGGCACAGATACGCAGTATTTT. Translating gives CASRLAGGTDTQYF.

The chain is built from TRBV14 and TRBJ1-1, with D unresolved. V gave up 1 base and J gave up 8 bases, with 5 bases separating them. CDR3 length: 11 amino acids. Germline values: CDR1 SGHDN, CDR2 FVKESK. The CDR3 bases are TGTGCCAGCAGCCAAGGCGGGGAAGCTTTCTTT. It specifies CASSQGGEAFF.

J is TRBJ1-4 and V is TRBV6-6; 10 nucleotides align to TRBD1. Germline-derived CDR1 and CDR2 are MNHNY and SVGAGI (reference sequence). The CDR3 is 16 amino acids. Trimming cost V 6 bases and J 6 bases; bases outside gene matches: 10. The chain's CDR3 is CASRAAVGTGDEKLFF. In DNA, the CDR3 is TGTGCCAGCAGGGCGGCGGTAGGGACAGGGGATGAAAAACTGTTTTTT.

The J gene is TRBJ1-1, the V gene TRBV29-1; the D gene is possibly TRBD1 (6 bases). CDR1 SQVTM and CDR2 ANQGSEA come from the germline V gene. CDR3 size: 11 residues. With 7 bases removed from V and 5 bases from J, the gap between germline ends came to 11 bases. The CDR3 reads CSDFQGTEAFF. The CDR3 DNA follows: TGCAGCGACTTCCAGGGGACTGAAGCTTTCTTT.

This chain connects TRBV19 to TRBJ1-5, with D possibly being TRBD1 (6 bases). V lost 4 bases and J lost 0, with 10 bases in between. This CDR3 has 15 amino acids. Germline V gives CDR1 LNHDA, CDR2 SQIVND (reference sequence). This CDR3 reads CASSRTVSSNQPQHF. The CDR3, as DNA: TGTGCCAGTAGTAGGACAGTAAGTAGCAATCAGCCCCAGCATTTT.

The CDR3 DNA reads as TGTGCCAGCAGCGTAGGGTCCGGACAGGGGGAGAACACTGAAGCTTTCTTT. Amino acid sequence: CASSVGSGQGENTEAFF. This chain connects TRBV9 to TRBJ1-1; the match to TRBD1 covers 10 bases. The length of the CDR3 is 17 residues. Germline lookup yields CDR1 SGDLS and CDR2 YYNGEE. V lost 0 bases to trimming and J lost 1 base; unmatched junction nucleotides: 6. Complete variable domain (other parts from reference TRBV9 and TRBJ1-1): DSGVTQTPKHLITATGQRVTLRCSPRSGDLSVYWYQQSLDQGLQFLIQYYNGEERAKGNILERFSAQQFPDLHSELNLSSLELGDSALYFCASSVGSGQGENTEAFFGQGTRLTVV.

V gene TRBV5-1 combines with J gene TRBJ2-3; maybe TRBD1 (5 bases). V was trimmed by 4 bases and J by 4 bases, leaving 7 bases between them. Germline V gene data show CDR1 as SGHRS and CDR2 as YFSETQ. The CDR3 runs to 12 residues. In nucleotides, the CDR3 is TGCGCCAGCAGCATAGGGGCAGATACGCAGTATTTT. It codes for CASSIGADTQYF. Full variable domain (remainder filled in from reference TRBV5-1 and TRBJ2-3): KAGVTQTPRYLIKTRGQQVTLSCSPISGHRSVSWYQQTPGQGLQFLFEYFSETQRNKGNFPGRFSGRQFSNSRSEMNVSTLELGDSALYLCASSIGADTQYFGPGTRLTVL.